One T cell receptor beta chain is described in this entry. Clones were read by immunoSEQ multiplex PCR, and TCRdb kept only the in-frame ones, dropping some. Of about 240,000 clones listed, 82% are singletons. The V segment lost 5 bases and the J segment 3 bases; nucleotides outside the gene matches: 9. The CDR3 sequence is 16 residues long. Germline values: CDR1 ENHRY, CDR2 SYGVKD. This sample is part of a study of blood T cell repertoires in COVID-19. Study-wide context: The United States, Italy and Spain provided the acute and convalescent COVID-19 samples. From T cells, B-cell-depleted T cells, or PBMCs came the material, which was cDNA or gDNA.

Specimen: peripheral blood. This TCR derives from a woman aged 60-75 years with active or convalescent COVID-19. The chain joins TRBV10-3 to TRBJ2-7, with 11 bases that match TRBD1. This CDR3 reads CAISISPGQGDYEQYF. The CDR3 region has the DNA TGTGCCATCAGTATAAGTCCGGGACAGGGGGACTACGAGCAGTACTTC.